This is a list of T cell receptor beta chains from one sample in a study of T cell responses to AZD1222 COVID-19 vaccine. Some clones are missing from TCRdb's copy, which holds only in-frame ones; the method was immunoSEQ multiplex PCR. The repertoire holds roughly 100,000 clones, with around 85% as singletons. The sequenced sample was peripheral blood, obtained 28 days after the second AZD1222 dose. The receptor set was obtained from an adult who received the AZD1222 COVID-19 vaccine. CDR3s include the opening cysteine and the closing phenylalanine or tryptophan. The order of the fields is J gene, clone size, V gene, D gene, CDR3 DNA, CDR3 protein. The D gene is left open where the match is weak. Size tells how often a clone was seen (once, few, many) or the class of an expanded clone, and some rows leave it out.

>TRBJ2-2|-|TRBV5-1|-
TGCGCCAGCAGCCTAGGGAGATTGAACACCGGGGAGCTGTTTTTT
CASSLGRLNTGELFF
>TRBJ1-2|once|TRBV19|-
TGTGCCACCCGCATACGGGGGGCCAGTAACTATGGCTACACCTTC
CATRIRGASNYGYTF
>TRBJ2-2|-|TRBV5-8|TRBD2
TGTGCCAGCAGCCGGACTAGGCCCGGGGAGCTGTTTTTT
CASSRTRPGELFF
>TRBJ1-6|-|TRBV7-6|-
TGTGCCAGCAGCTTAGACGCGAATTCACCCCTCCACTTT
CASSLDANSPLHF
>TRBJ1-6|-|TRBV5-1|-
TGCGCCAGCAGCCCTGGACAGAGCTCCTATAATTCACCCCTCCACTTT
CASSPGQSSYNSPLHF
>TRBJ2-2|-|TRBV14|TRBD2
TGTGCCAGCAGCCAAGGTACTAGCGGCCCCAGTCACCGGGAGCTGTTTTTT
CASSQGTSGPSHRELFF
>TRBJ1-1|-|TRBV6-5|-
TGTGCCAGCAGTCGGGCCTCGAACACTGAAGCTTTCTTT
CASSRASNTEAFF
>TRBJ1-4|-|TRBV5-6|-
TGTGCCAGCAGCTTGGGGGTAGGGGAGAATGAAAAACTGTTTTTT
CASSLGVGENEKLFF
>TRBJ2-5|-|TRBV7-9|TRBD1
TGTGCCAGCGGACCCGGGACAGGGGGCTTGGAGACCCAGTACTTC
CASGPGTGGLETQYF
>TRBJ1-3|-|TRBV5-5|TRBD1
TGTGCCAGCAGTTTTGGACAGGGTGATTACGGAAACACCATATATTTT
CASSFGQGDYGNTIYF
>TRBJ2-7|once|TRBV5-1|TRBD2
TGCGCCAGCAGCTTAGGACTAGCGGGGACCTACGAGCAGTACTTC
CASSLGLAGTYEQYF
>TRBJ2-5|-|TRBV19|-
TGTGCCAGTAGTACAGGGGTTACGGAGACCCAGTACTTC
CASSTGVTETQYF
>TRBJ1-1|-|TRBV3-1/TRBV3-2|TRBD1
TGTGCCAGCAGCCCCCGGGACAGGGGCCACACTGAAGCTTTCTTT
CASSPRDRGHTEAFF
>TRBJ1-6|-|TRBV19|-
TGTGCCAGTGAAGACCTGGGACTCCTGAATTCACCCCTCCACTTT
CASEDLGLLNSPLHF
>TRBJ2-5|-|TRBV5-1|-
TGCGCCAGCAGCGAAACAACTACAAGGGAGACCCAGTACTTC
CASSETTTRETQYF
>TRBJ2-2|-|TRBV10-3|-
TGTGCCATCAGGCAGGGTTCCATAGACACCGGGGAGCTGTTTTTT
CAIRQGSIDTGELFF
>TRBJ1-2|-|TRBV4-2|TRBD1
TGTGCCAGCAGCCAAGATGGGCAGGGGGCAGACTATGGCTACACCTTC
CASSQDGQGADYGYTF
>TRBJ2-3|-|TRBV13|-
TGTGCCAGCAGCTTAGCTAGCAGACGCACAGATACGCAGTATTTT
CASSLASRRTDTQYF
>TRBJ1-4|-|TRBV27|-
TGTGCCAGCAGTTCCCCGAACCCGACCGGGCCTGAAAAACTGTTTTTT
CASSSPNPTGPEKLFF
>TRBJ2-1|-|TRBV19|TRBD2
TGTGCCAGTAGTCTAATAGCGGGAGATCACAATGAGCAGTTCTTC
CASSLIAGDHNEQFF
>TRBJ1-2|-|TRBV7-3|-
TGTGCCAGCAGCCCCCCTGGGGTGTCGGGGCCTCATGGCTACACCTTC
CASSPPGVSGPHGYTF
>TRBJ2-5|few|TRBV6-5|TRBD2
TGTGCCAGCACCTACCGGGACTATGAATCCGAGGCCCAGTACTTC
CASTYRDYESEAQYF
>TRBJ2-7|-|TRBV29-1|TRBD1
TGCAGCGGTGGACAGGGTACATACGAGCAGTACTTC
CSGGQGTYEQYF
>TRBJ2-7|-|TRBV6-5|TRBD1
TGTGCCAGCAGGACCGGGACAGCAACCTACGAGCAGTACTTC
CASRTGTATYEQYF
>TRBJ1-2|-|TRBV24-1|-
TGTGCCACCAGTGGCGTAAACGGTGGCTACACCTTC
CATSGVNGGYTF
>TRBJ2-1|-|TRBV6-2/TRBV6-3|TRBD2
TGTGCCAGCAGCTCCCATACGGGAGGTTCCTACAATGAGCAGTTCTTC
CASSSHTGGSYNEQFF